These 14 T cell receptor beta chains were sequenced from one sample in a study of blood T cell repertoires in COVID-19. TCRdb's copy holds only in-frame clones and misses some; the assay was immunoSEQ multiplex PCR. This sample has tens of thousands of clones, with approximately 80% found just once. Sequenced: peripheral blood. The receptors come from a woman aged 55-69 years with acute or convalescent COVID-19.

This clone was counted at least ten times. In DNA, the CDR3 is TGTGCCAGTAGTAGGGCAGGGGGCTCCTCCTATGGCTACACCTTC. Translation: CASSRAGGSSYGYTF. This sequence joins TRBV19 and TRBJ1-2; 8 positions match TRBD1. Germline CDR1 LNHDA, CDR2 SQIVND (reference sequence). The V and J ends lost 4 bases and 4 bases, in that order; junction bases with no gene match: 8. The CDR3 is 15 amino acids.

This chain connects TRBV5-6 to TRBJ1-6, with D tentatively TRBD1 (5 bases). The CDR3 loop spans 14 amino acids. The germline gives CDR1 SGHDT, CDR2 YYEEEE. V was cut by 2 bases and J by 7 bases, with 10 bases left in between. This CDR3 is CASSFTGDNSPLHF. CDR3 nucleotide sequence: TGTGCCAGCAGCTTTACGGGGGACAATTCACCCCTCCACTTT.

The rearrangement joins TRBV10-1 to TRBJ2-1, with a tentative D call TRBD1 (6 bases). Germline V gene data show CDR1 as WNHNN and CDR2 as SYGVQD (reference sequence). V was cut by 5 bases and J by 0 bases, with 11 bases left in between. The CDR3 is 15 residues long. The CDR3 sequence is CASSTTGSSYNEQFF. DNA of the CDR3: TGCGCCAGCAGTACCACAGGGAGCTCCTACAATGAGCAGTTCTTC.

The V gene is TRBV6-5, the J gene TRBJ1-1; the match to TRBD1 covers 8 bases. The CDR3 sequence is 14 residues long. V gave up 4 bases and J gave up 4 bases; unmatched junction bases: 5. Germline assignment: CDR1 MNHEY and CDR2 SVGAGI. DNA for the CDR3: TGTGCCAGCAGTTTGACAGGGGAGGTCACTGAAGCTTTCTTT. This translates into CASSLTGEVTEAFF.

This clone was seen more than once but under ten times. The chain carries TRBV19 and TRBJ2-3, with TRBD1 identical over 8 bases. Per the germline V gene, CDR1 is LNHDA and CDR2 is SQIVND (reference sequence). V lost 1 base to trimming and J lost 6 bases; unmatched junction nucleotides: 12. The CDR3 is 17 amino acids. The CDR3 is CASSIAQTGVYPDTQYF. In DNA form, the CDR3 reads TGTGCCAGTAGTATAGCCCAGACAGGGGTGTATCCGGATACGCAGTATTTT.

The V gene is TRBV25-1, the J gene TRBJ2-3; the D is unclear. V lost 5 bases and J lost 2, with 5 bases in between. The V gene's germline CDR1 is MGHDK and CDR2 SYGVNS. This CDR3 region has 12 residues. In DNA, the CDR3 is TGTGCCAGCAGTCCGTCCACAGATACGCAGTATTTT. Its translation is CASSPSTDTQYF.

This clone was counted a few times. For the CDR3, the DNA is TGCGCCAGCAGTGAGTCAGGGGGCGGCACTGAAGCTTTCTTT. It encodes CASSESGGGTEAFF. The chain carries TRBV10-2 and TRBJ1-1, with TRBD1 identical over 7 bases. Per germline, CDR1 WSHSY and CDR2 SAAADI. The CDR3 is made up of 14 amino acids. V shed 0 bases and J 4 bases; nucleotides not matched to a gene: 2.

This clone was counted a few times. The rearrangement links TRBV6-5 to TRBJ2-2; D remains ambiguous. This CDR3 comprises 12 residues. In germline, CDR1 is MNHEY, CDR2 SVGAGI. The germline V and J ends were trimmed by 10 bases and 4 bases, with 10 bases remaining between them. CDR3 region: CATLSLTGELFF. DNA of the CDR3: TGTGCCACCCTATCCCTCACCGGGGAGCTGTTTTTT.

The V gene is TRBV5-4, the J gene TRBJ1-1; 9 nucleotides align to TRBD1. CDR1 and CDR2 from the germline V gene are SGHNT and YYREEE (reference sequence). The CDR3 has 13 residues. With 6 bases clipped from V and 6 bases from J, the junction kept 6 bases outside the gene matches. The chain's CDR3 is CASNLDRGAEAFF. The CDR3 DNA is TGTGCCAGCAACCTGGACAGGGGCGCTGAAGCTTTCTTT.

V and J are TRBV10-1 and TRBJ1-6, with TRBD1 identical over 11 bases. The CDR3 loop spans 14 amino acids. Losses at the gene ends were 6 bases for V and 7 bases for J; bases not matched to a gene: 2. CDR1 WNHNN and CDR2 SYGVQD come from the germline V gene (reference sequence). CDR3 protein: CASSRDRGNSPLHF. The CDR3 DNA reads TGCGCCAGCAGCAGGGACAGGGGGAATTCACCCCTCCACTTT.

The CDR3 sequence: CASSRFPGQGEETQYF. CDR3 sequence (DNA): TGTGCCAGCAGCCGTTTTCCGGGACAGGGGGAAGAGACCCAGTACTTC. The chain links TRBV6-2 or TRBV6-3 to TRBJ2-5; 11 nucleotides align to TRBD1. The CDR3 is 16 amino acids. J was trimmed by 3 bases and V by 6 bases; bases with no gene match: 9. In germline, CDR1 is MNHEY, CDR2 SVGEGT.

The V and J genes are TRBV30 and TRBJ1-6; D is ambiguous. V was trimmed by 2 bases and J by 4 bases, leaving 9 bases between them. Germline CDR1 is GTSNPN and CDR2 is SVGIG (reference sequence). The CDR3 extends over 14 amino acids. The CDR3 loop reads CAWSPGDYNSPLHF. The CDR3 DNA sequence: TGTGCCTGGAGTCCCGGTGATTATAATTCACCCCTCCACTTT.

The chain has TRBV19 and TRBJ1-1; D is ambiguous. Germline V gives CDR1 LNHDA, CDR2 SQIVND (reference sequence). The CDR3 runs to 13 residues. Between the trimmed V and J ends, which lost 5 bases and 4 bases, there was a span of 11 bases. Here the CDR3 reads CASSPRQRTEAFF. Written as DNA, the CDR3 is TGTGCCAGTAGTCCCCGACAACGCACTGAAGCTTTCTTT.

This sequence joins TRBV5-6 and TRBJ1-1, with 7 bases lining up with TRBD1. CDR1 and CDR2 from the germline V gene are SGHDT and YYEEEE. CDR3 length: 13 residues. V lost 2 bases, J lost 3 bases, and 1 base stayed unmatched. CDR3 nucleotide sequence: TGTGCCAGCAGCTTTGACAGGGACACTGAAGCTTTCTTT. Translated, it gives CASSFDRDTEAFF.